This T cell receptor beta chain was identified during a study of blood T cells in healthy people across ages. Trimming cost V 6 bases and J 7 bases, with 13 bases left between them. Germline V gene data show CDR1 as MNHNY and CDR2 as SVGAGI (reference sequence). The CDR3 has 13 amino acids. Combining a sample-barcoded 5' primer with a J-beta primer mix, a second PCR ran for roughly 6 to 12 cycles. In TCRdb, the 5' RACE reads were re-called with MiXCR into one record per CDR3 protein. The table lists 650,000 to 700,000 distinct CDR3 sequences, around 52% of them singletons. This clonotype was counted a few times. Every donor provided roughly 10 milliliters of peripheral blood.

This chain uses TRBV6-6 with TRBJ1-5, with D hard to call. Sequencing input: blood. The sequence came from a woman over 75 in good health. CDR3 nucleotide sequence: TGTGCCAGCAGGACTCAGGTATTCCAGCCCCAGCATTTT. Amino acid sequence: CASRTQVFQPQHF.